One sample yielded the 23 T cell receptor beta chains listed below, sequenced in a study of blood T cells in healthy people across ages. The use of a sample-barcoded 5' primer and a J-beta primer mix characterized a second PCR of about 7 to 12 cycles. A single record per CDR3 protein comes from TCRdb applying MiXCR to the 5' RACE reads. The sample lists 1.5 million to 2 million distinct CDR3 sequences, 34% seen once, with about 10% in the top ten. Material for sequencing was blood. These receptors were collected from a woman in her twenties or thirties in good health.

This clonotype was observed at least ten times. This chain joins TRBV4-1 and TRBJ1-1; no reliable D call. CDR1 is MGHRA, CDR2 YSYEKL, per germline. The germline V and J ends were trimmed by 1 base and 1 base, with 10 bases remaining between them. The CDR3 length is 15 residues. CDR3 nucleotide sequence: TGCGCCAGCAGCCAAGTAGGAGGGCAGAACACTGAAGCTTTCTTT. This codes for CASSQVGGQNTEAFF.

The chain couples TRBV7-9 to TRBJ2-5; D is perhaps TRBD1 or TRBD2 (5 bases each). Trimming took off 2 bases at V and 3 bases at J, with 16 bases between the two ends. The CDR3 contains 16 residues. Per germline, CDR1 SEHNR and CDR2 FQNEAQ (reference sequence). The CDR3 region is CASSLLPRGPKETQYF. The CDR3 DNA sequence: TGTGCCAGCAGCTTATTACCCCGGGGCCCAAAAGAGACCCAGTACTTC.

V and J are TRBV18 and TRBJ2-5; TRBD2 matches at 9 bases. The CDR3 contains 16 residues. V trimming: 0 bases; J trimming: 1 base; junction bases outside the gene matches: 3. The germline CDR1 and CDR2 sequences are KGHSH and LQKENI. CDR3 sequence: CASSPPGLALQETQYF. CDR3 in DNA: TGTGCCAGCTCACCACCTGGACTAGCGCTCCAAGAGACCCAGTACTTC.

The chain is built from TRBV10-3 and TRBJ1-2; a weak D match, TRBD1 (6 bases). Between the trimmed V and J ends, which lost 8 bases and 5 bases, there was a span of 15 bases. The germline V gene encodes CDR1 ENHRY and CDR2 SYGVKD. The CDR3 sequence is 13 residues long. CDR3 in DNA: TGTGCCATCGGGGGGGGCGGATCGTATGGCTACACCTTC. Its translation is CAIGGGGSYGYTF.

The V call is TRBV27, the J call TRBJ2-7, with D perhaps matching TRBD2 (5 bases). The germline V gene encodes CDR1 MNHEY and CDR2 SMNVEV (reference sequence). The CDR3 loop spans 15 amino acids. V gave up 0 bases and J gave up 3 bases, with 12 bases separating them. The CDR3 bases are TGTGCCAGCAGTTTATCAGGCAGAGCGGACTACGAGCAGTACTTC. It translates to CASSLSGRADYEQYF.

A note on this clonotype: A clone one base away is much larger, so this may be a read error. CDR3 nucleotides: TGCAGCGTTAACAGGGGACTGGCCAATGAGCAGTTCTTC. Amino acid sequence: CSVNRGLANEQFF. This chain joins TRBV29-1 and TRBJ2-1, with a tentative D call TRBD1 (7 bases). The CDR3 is 13 residues long. V was pared by 5 bases and J by 6 bases, with 14 bases between. The germline gives CDR1 SQVTM, CDR2 ANQGSEA.

This clonotype was observed at least ten times. V is TRBV27 and J is TRBJ2-3; 10 nucleotides match TRBD2. Germline V gene lookup returns CDR1 MNHEY and CDR2 SMNVEV (reference sequence). Germline trimming cut 6 bases from V and 1 base from J; bases unmatched to any gene: 1. This CDR3 contains 14 residues. The CDR3 nucleotides read TGTGCCAGCAGAACTAGCGGGGGCACAGATACGCAGTATTTT. This sequence encodes CASRTSGGTDTQYF.

This sequence joins TRBV5-1 and TRBJ2-6; D is possibly TRBD1 (6 bases). The CDR3 is made up of 16 amino acids. Germline CDR1 reads SGHRS; CDR2 reads YFSETQ. V lost 3 bases and J 0 bases, leaving 10 bases between the germline ends. The CDR3 is CASSSTGISGANVLTF. CDR3 DNA: TGCGCCAGCAGCTCTACAGGGATCTCTGGGGCCAACGTCCTGACTTTC.

This clonotype was picked up a small number of times. The chain carries TRBV5-1 and TRBJ1-1; D is possibly TRBD1 (6 bases). Germline CDR1 and CDR2: SGHRS and YFSETQ. The CDR3 totals 15 residues. The germline V and J ends were trimmed by 0 bases and 4 bases, with 13 bases remaining between them. In DNA, the CDR3 is TGCGCCAGCAGCTTGGAAGGGGGGGAGACCACTGAAGCTTTCTTT. Residues: CASSLEGGETTEAFF.

This rearrangement joins TRBV7-2 to TRBJ2-7; D is perhaps TRBD1 (6 bases). The germline V and J ends were trimmed by 1 base and 6 bases, with 13 bases remaining between them. CDR1 and CDR2 from the germline V gene are SGHTA and FQGNSA. The CDR3 is made up of 14 amino acids. The CDR3 here is CASSLVDSGGEQYF. In DNA form, the CDR3 reads TGTGCCAGCAGCTTAGTGGACAGCGGAGGCGAGCAGTACTTC. Full variable domain (rest looked up from reference TRBV7-2 and TRBJ2-7): GAGVSQSPSNKVTEKGKDVELRCDPISGHTALYWYRQSLGQGLEFLIYFQGNSAPDKSGLPSDRFSAERTGGSVSTLTIQRTQQEDSAVYLCASSLVDSGGEQYFGPGTRLTVT.

This clonotype appeared a few times. The rearrangement joins TRBV27 to TRBJ2-1; D is ambiguous. The CDR3 contains 16 residues. Trimming cost V 2 bases and J 2 bases, with 13 bases left between them. CDR1 MNHEY and CDR2 SMNVEV come from the germline V gene (reference sequence). Here the CDR3 DNA reads TGTGCCAGCAGTTTAGTCGGGCCAGAAGCCTACAATGAGCAGTTCTTC. It is translated as CASSLVGPEAYNEQFF.

A note on this clonotype: A junction boundary mismatches the germline segment, possibly from a read error. J is TRBJ2-5 and V is TRBV6-1, with unresolved D. CDR3 length: 15 residues. The germline gives CDR1 MNHNS, CDR2 SASEGT. CDR3 coding DNA: TGTGCCTGCAGTGAAGGGATCCAGACCCAAGAGACCCAGTACTTC. This gives the protein CACSEGIQTQETQYF.

The chain carries TRBV10-3 and TRBJ2-7; no clear D. The CDR3 contains 14 residues. The V end was cut by 5 bases, the J end by 4 bases, with 15 bases between. The germline gives CDR1 ENHRY, CDR2 SYGVKD. The CDR3 region has the DNA TGTGCCATCAGTACCGGGTTCCAAGAGTACGAGCAGTACTTC. The encoded protein is CAISTGFQEYEQYF.

This clonotype was seen a few times. This chain joins TRBV27 and TRBJ2-7, with TRBD2 matching over 8 bases. Germline V gene sequence: CDR1 MNHEY, CDR2 SMNVEV (reference sequence). The CDR3 covers 15 residues. Trimming removed 0 bases from V and 2 bases from J; junction bases left unmatched: 3. CDR3 in DNA: TGTGCCAGCAGTTTATCTTCGGGAGGGACCTACGAGCAGTACTTC. It encodes CASSLSSGGTYEQYF.

The V call is TRBV20-1, the J call TRBJ1-1; 7 nucleotides align to TRBD1. This CDR3 is 14 amino acids long. Germline CDR1 DFQATT, CDR2 SNEGSKA (reference sequence). Trimming at V came to 1 base and at J to 7 bases, leaving 9 bases not matched to a gene. This CDR3 is CSARVPGQSFEAFF. CDR3 coding DNA: TGCAGTGCTAGAGTTCCGGGACAGAGCTTTGAAGCTTTCTTT.

The V gene is TRBV6-1, the J gene TRBJ1-1, with 9 bases matching TRBD1. The trim removed 3 bases at V and 5 bases at J, leaving 7 bases unmatched. The CDR3 has 15 residues. CDR1 and CDR2 (germline): MNHNS, SASEGT. CDR3 DNA sequence: TGTGCCAGCAGTGACCCGGACAGGGGAGGGACTGAAGCTTTCTTT. It is translated as CASSDPDRGGTEAFF.

The chain couples TRBV6-2 or TRBV6-3 to TRBJ2-7, with 10 bases fitting TRBD2. This CDR3 comprises 14 residues. Germline CDR1 is MNHEY and CDR2 is SVGEGT. The V and J ends lost 9 bases and 0 bases, in that order; junction bases with no gene match: 5. This chain's CDR3 is CASWTSGSSYEQYF. The DNA of the CDR3 is TGTGCCAGTTGGACTAGCGGAAGCTCCTACGAGCAGTACTTC.

The chain recombines TRBV3-1 with TRBJ2-1; TRBD2 matches at 11 bases. V dropped 8 bases and J dropped 4; count of bases not matched to a gene: 7. Per the germline V gene, CDR1 is LGHDT and CDR2 is YNNKEL (reference sequence). CDR3 length: 15 amino acids. The chain's CDR3 is CASGLSGGAYNEQFF. The DNA of the CDR3 is TGTGCCAGCGGCCTTAGCGGGGGGGCTTACAATGAGCAGTTCTTC.

The rearrangement uses TRBV18 and TRBJ2-1; 11 bases are a match to TRBD2. Germline assignment: CDR1 KGHSH and CDR2 LQKENI. This CDR3 contains 16 residues. V was clipped by 2 bases and J by 5 bases; unmatched bases: 5. Here the CDR3 reads CASSPKLAGDHNEQFF. In nucleotides, the CDR3 is TGTGCCAGCTCACCAAAACTAGCGGGAGACCACAATGAGCAGTTCTTC.

This chain connects TRBV5-1 to TRBJ1-1; D is undetermined. CDR3 length equals 13 residues. The V gene lost 4 bases and the J gene lost 1 base, with 8 bases spanning the gap. Germline V gene lookup returns CDR1 SGHRS and CDR2 YFSETQ. The CDR3 DNA sequence: TGCGCCAGCAGCGCAACTCAGAACACTGAAGCTTTCTTT. This encodes CASSATQNTEAFF.

This clonotype was recorded a few times. V is TRBV12-3 or TRBV12-4 and J is TRBJ2-3; D is possibly TRBD2 (5 bases). V was pared by 10 bases and J by 7 bases, with 12 bases between. This CDR3 spans 11 amino acids. The CDR3 spells CATGSAYTQYF. The CDR3 DNA follows: TGTGCCACCGGTAGCGCCTATACGCAGTATTTT.

The table lists this clonotype with a count of one. One junction end does not reproduce the germline sequence, and a read error may be involved. This CDR3 is CASKGPANYGCTF. The DNA for the CDR3 is TGTGCCAGCAAAGGGCCAGCTAACTATGGCTGCACCTTC. The J gene is TRBJ1-2, the V gene TRBV7-2; D is undetermined. Germline loops: CDR1 SGHTA, CDR2 FQGNSA. The CDR3 covers 13 residues.

In this sample, this clonotype turned up a few times. The V and J genes are TRBV7-9 and TRBJ2-6; D is uncertain. Germline CDR1 reads SEHNR; CDR2 reads FQNEAQ (reference sequence). V lost 1 base and J 3 bases, leaving 7 bases between the germline ends. The CDR3 totals 15 residues. The CDR3 DNA reads as TGTGCCAGCAGCTTAGGGGTAGATGGGGCCAACGTCCTGACTTTC. The encoded protein is CASSLGVDGANVLTF.